By sample fraction, the clone carrying this TCR beta chain is medium-sized. What it binds is unknown. TCRdb redid the calling of the 5' RACE reads with MiXCR, one entry per CDR3 protein. This sample carries approximately 8,600 distinct CDR3 sequences, approximately 16% of them seen once, and the ten largest clones take roughly 3.6%. Points from the study as a whole: The TCR gene usage of tumor memory CD4+ T cells clustered together with blood and lymph node memory CD4+ cells and with lymph node naive CD4+ cells.

This CDR3 contains 13 residues. The V segment lost 7 bases and the J segment 4 bases; nucleotides outside the gene matches: 4. CDR1 is SNHLY and CDR2 is FYNNEI in the germline V gene. The chain carries TRBV2 and TRBJ1-5; 7 bases match TRBD1. The receptor's source is a female donor with breast cancer. Sequencing was done on a sample of memory CD4+ T cells sorted from blood. The subset here: memory CD4+ T cells, CD4+CD45RO+CD25-. CDR3 bases: TGTGCCAGCATGGGGGACAGTAATCAGCCCCAGCATTTT. Amino acids: CASMGDSNQPQHF.